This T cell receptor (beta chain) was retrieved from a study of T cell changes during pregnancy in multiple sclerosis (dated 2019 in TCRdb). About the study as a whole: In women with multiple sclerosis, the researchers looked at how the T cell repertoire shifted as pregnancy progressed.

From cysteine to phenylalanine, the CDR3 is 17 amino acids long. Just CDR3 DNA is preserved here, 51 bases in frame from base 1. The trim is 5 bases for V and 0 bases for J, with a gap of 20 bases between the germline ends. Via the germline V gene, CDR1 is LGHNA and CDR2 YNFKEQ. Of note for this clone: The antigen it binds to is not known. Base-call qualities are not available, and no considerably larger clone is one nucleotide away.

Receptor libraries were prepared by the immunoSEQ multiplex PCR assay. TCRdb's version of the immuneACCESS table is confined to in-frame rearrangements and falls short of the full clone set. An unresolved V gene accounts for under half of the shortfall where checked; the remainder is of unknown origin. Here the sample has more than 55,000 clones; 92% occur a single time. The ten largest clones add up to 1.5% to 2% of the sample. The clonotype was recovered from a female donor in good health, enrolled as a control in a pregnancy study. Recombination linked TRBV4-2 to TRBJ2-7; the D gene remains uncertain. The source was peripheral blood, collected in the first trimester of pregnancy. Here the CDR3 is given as CASSYLERHESSYEQYF. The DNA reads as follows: TGTGCCAGCAGCTACCTCGAGAGACACGAGAGCTCCTACGAGCAGTACTTC.